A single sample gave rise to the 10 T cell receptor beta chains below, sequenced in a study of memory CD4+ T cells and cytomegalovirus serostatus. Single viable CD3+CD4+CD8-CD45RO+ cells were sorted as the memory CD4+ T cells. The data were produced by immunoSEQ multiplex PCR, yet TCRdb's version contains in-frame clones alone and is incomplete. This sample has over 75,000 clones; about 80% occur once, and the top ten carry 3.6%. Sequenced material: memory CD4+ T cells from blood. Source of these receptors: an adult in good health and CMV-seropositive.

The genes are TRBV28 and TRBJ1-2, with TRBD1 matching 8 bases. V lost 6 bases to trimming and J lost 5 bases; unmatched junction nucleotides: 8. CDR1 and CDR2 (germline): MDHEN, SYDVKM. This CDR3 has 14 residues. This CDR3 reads CASRSGGKGYGYTF. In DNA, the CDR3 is TGTGCCAGCAGATCAGGGGGCAAAGGATATGGCTACACCTTC.

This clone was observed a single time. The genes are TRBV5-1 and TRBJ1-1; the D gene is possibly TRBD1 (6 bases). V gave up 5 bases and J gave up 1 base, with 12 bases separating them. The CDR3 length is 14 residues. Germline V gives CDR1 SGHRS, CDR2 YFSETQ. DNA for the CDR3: TGCGCCAGCAGGGTTGGACAGTCGAACACTGAAGCTTTCTTT. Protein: CASRVGQSNTEAFF.

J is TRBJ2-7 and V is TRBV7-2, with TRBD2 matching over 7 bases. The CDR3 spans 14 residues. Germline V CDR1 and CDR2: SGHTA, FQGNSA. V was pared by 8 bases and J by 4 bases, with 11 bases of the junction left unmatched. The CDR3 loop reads CASGPSGGLYEQYF. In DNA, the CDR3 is TGTGCCAGCGGACCTAGCGGAGGGTTGTACGAGCAGTACTTC.

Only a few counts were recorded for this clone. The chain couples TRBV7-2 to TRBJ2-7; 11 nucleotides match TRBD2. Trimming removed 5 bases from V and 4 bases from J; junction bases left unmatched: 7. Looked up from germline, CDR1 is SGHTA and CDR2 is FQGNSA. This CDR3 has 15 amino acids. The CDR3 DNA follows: TGTGCCAGCAGCATTAGCGGGAGGGCCGGGTACGAGCAGTACTTC. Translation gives CASSISGRAGYEQYF.

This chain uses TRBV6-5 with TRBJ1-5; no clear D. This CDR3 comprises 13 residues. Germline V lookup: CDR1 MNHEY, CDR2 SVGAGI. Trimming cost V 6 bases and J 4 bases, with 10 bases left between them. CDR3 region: CASRRTQNQPQHF. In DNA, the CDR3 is TGTGCCAGCAGACGGACGCAGAATCAGCCCCAGCATTTT.

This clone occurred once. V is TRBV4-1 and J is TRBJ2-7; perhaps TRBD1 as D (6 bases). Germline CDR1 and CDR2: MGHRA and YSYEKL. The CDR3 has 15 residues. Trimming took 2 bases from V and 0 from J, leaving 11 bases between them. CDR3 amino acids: CASSQQTGVSYEQYF. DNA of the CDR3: TGCGCCAGCAGCCAACAGACAGGCGTCTCCTACGAGCAGTACTTC.

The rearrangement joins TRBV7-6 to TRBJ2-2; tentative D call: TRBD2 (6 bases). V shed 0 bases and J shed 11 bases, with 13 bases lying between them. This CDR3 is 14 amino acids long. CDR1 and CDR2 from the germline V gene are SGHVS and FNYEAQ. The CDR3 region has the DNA TGTGCCAGCAGCTTAGCAGCGGCGGGACGAGAGCTGTTTTTT. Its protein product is CASSLAAAGRELFF.

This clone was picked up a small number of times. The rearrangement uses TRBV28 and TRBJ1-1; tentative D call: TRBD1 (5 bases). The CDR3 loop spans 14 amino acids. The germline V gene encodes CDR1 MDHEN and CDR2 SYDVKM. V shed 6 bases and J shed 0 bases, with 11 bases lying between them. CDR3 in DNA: TGTGCCAGCAGCCGGGGGGGGATGAACACTGAAGCTTTCTTT. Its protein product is CASSRGGMNTEAFF.

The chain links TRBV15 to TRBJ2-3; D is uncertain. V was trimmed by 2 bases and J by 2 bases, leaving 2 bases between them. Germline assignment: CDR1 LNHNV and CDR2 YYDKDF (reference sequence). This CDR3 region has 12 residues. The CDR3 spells CATSRSTDTQYF. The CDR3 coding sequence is TGTGCCACCAGCAGATCCACAGATACGCAGTATTTT. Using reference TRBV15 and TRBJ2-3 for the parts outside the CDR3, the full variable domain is DAMVIQNPRYQVTQFGKPVTLSCSQTLNHNVMYWYQQKSSQAPKLLFHYYDKDFNNEADTPDNFQSRRPNTSFCFLDIRSPGLGDTAMYLCATSRSTDTQYFGPGTRLTVL.

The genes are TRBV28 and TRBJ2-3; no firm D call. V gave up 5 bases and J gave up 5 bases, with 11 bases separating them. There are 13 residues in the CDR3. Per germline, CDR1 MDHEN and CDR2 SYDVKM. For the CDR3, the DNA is TGTGCCAGCAGTGAACCACAGAGAGATACGCAGTATTTT. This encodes CASSEPQRDTQYF.